This TCR beta chain was profiled in a study of graft-versus-host responses after intestinal transplantation. Comments on this clone: As yet, its antigen is unknown.

Here immunoSEQ multiplex PCR was the method, and the copy in TCRdb shows in-frame clones only, minus some. The sample lists under 85,000 clones, about 94% occurring once. Losses at the gene ends were 3 bases for V and 4 bases for J; bases not matched to a gene: 8. The CDR3 is 15 residues long. Germline CDR1 GTSNPN, CDR2 SVGIG (reference sequence). The sequences come from unstimulated CD8+ T cells sorted from spleen or lymph node cells, collected before intestinal transplant. This chain links TRBV30 with TRBJ2-1, with 8 bases identical to TRBD1. This sequence originates from a human donor who received an intestinal transplant. The CDR3 loop is CAWREPGGGYNEQFF. CDR3 coding DNA: TGTGCCTGGAGGGAGCCAGGGGGCGGGTACAATGAGCAGTTCTTC. Variable domain in full (rest from reference TRBV30 and TRBJ2-1): SQTIHQWPATLVQPVGSPLSLECTVEGTSNPNLYWYRQAAGRGLQLLFYSVGIGQISSEVPQNLSASRPQDRQFILSSKKLLLSDSGFYLCAWREPGGGYNEQFFGPGTRLTVL.